One sample yielded the 21 T cell receptor beta chains listed below, sequenced in a study of blood T cell repertoires in COVID-19. Using immunoSEQ multiplex PCR, the repertoire was profiled, and TCRdb retains in-frame clones only, with some absent. The sample lists under 80,000 clones, approximately 86% occurring once. The sequenced sample consisted of peripheral blood. All receptors come from a human donor in a cohort sampled during active COVID-19.

The rearrangement links TRBV12-5 to TRBJ2-1, with 8 bases identical to TRBD2. After removal of 0 bases from V and 6 bases from J, the junction contained 7 bases not matched to a gene. Germline V gene data show CDR1 as LGHNT and CDR2 as FRNRAP. This CDR3 region has 16 residues. CDR3 nucleotide sequence: TGTGCTAGTGGTTTGGTACTCGGGAGGGCCGGCAATGAGCAGTTCTTC. Its protein product is CASGLVLGRAGNEQFF.

This clone has a single count. V and J are TRBV9 and TRBJ1-6, with 8 bases matching TRBD1. The CDR3 covers 15 residues. Germline CDR1 SGDLS, CDR2 YYNGEE. With 0 bases clipped from V and 13 bases from J, the junction kept 9 bases outside the gene matches. The CDR3 is CASSVGIQGQDPLHF. CDR3 in DNA: TGTGCCAGCAGCGTAGGAATTCAGGGACAGGATCCCCTCCACTTT.

The genes are TRBV28 and TRBJ1-2; 10 nucleotides line up with TRBD1. The V segment lost 3 bases and the J segment 4 bases; nucleotides outside the gene matches: 5. CDR1 MDHEN and CDR2 SYDVKM come from the germline V gene. This CDR3 has 15 amino acids. CDR3 in amino acids: CASSFMGQGIYGYTF. As DNA, the CDR3 is TGTGCCAGCAGTTTTATGGGACAGGGGATCTATGGCTACACCTTC.

The V call is TRBV29-1, the J call TRBJ2-7, with D perhaps matching TRBD1 (6 bases). Germline V gene lookup returns CDR1 SQVTM and CDR2 ANQGSEA. V gave up 6 bases and J gave up 3 bases, with 15 bases separating them. The CDR3 loop spans 13 amino acids. The CDR3 reads CSVWTVGGYEQYF. For the CDR3, the DNA is TGCAGCGTGTGGACAGTAGGGGGCTACGAGCAGTACTTC.

Here the CDR3 reads CASSWGGLNTEAFF. The CDR3 region has the DNA TGCGCCAGCAGCTGGGGGGGACTGAACACTGAAGCTTTCTTT. This chain uses TRBV5-1 with TRBJ1-1; D perhaps matches TRBD1 (5 bases). CDR1 is SGHRS, CDR2 YFSETQ, per germline. The CDR3 length is 14 residues. Trimming took 3 bases from V and 0 from J, leaving 9 bases between them. Full variable domain (outside the CDR3, taken from reference TRBV5-1 and TRBJ1-1): KAGVTQTPRYLIKTRGQQVTLSCSPISGHRSVSWYQQTPGQGLQFLFEYFSETQRNKGNFPGRFSGRQFSNSRSEMNVSTLELGDSALYLCASSWGGLNTEAFFGQGTRLTVV.

The chain is built from TRBV19 and TRBJ2-5; tentatively, D is TRBD2 (5 bases). V was cut by 3 bases and J by 1 base, with 12 bases left in between. This CDR3 contains 15 residues. CDR1 LNHDA and CDR2 SQIVND come from the germline V gene (reference sequence). This chain's CDR3 is CASSIWGEGQETQYF. DNA of the CDR3: TGTGCCAGTAGTATTTGGGGAGAGGGCCAAGAGACCCAGTACTTC.

The chain couples TRBV5-8 to TRBJ1-3; D gene uncertain. Germline-derived CDR1 and CDR2 are SGHTS and YDEGEE. The V gene lost 0 bases and the J gene lost 5 bases, with 9 bases spanning the gap. This CDR3 contains 14 residues. Here the CDR3 DNA reads TGTGCCAGCAGCTTGGGAGGGAAAAGAAACACCATATATTTT. Amino acid sequence: CASSLGGKRNTIYF.

This clone was detected only once. The chain couples TRBV24-1 to TRBJ2-2, with 7 bases fitting TRBD1. The ends lost 4 bases at V and 6 bases at J; junction bases unmatched: 10. CDR1 and CDR2 (germline): KGHDR, SFDVKD. There are 16 residues in the CDR3. The CDR3: CATSDPSRQGAGELFF. As DNA, the CDR3 is TGTGCCACCAGTGACCCGAGCAGGCAGGGGGCCGGGGAGCTGTTTTTT.

The V gene is TRBV24-1, the J gene TRBJ1-6; TRBD1 aligns across 9 bases. From germline, CDR1 is KGHDR and CDR2 SFDVKD. J gave up 8 bases and V 5 bases, and 6 bases lay outside the gene matches. The CDR3 sequence is 15 residues long. This chain's CDR3 is CATSATGTGYSPLHF. As DNA, the CDR3 is TGTGCCACCAGTGCCACCGGGACAGGGTATTCACCCCTCCACTTT.

This chain joins TRBV29-1 and TRBJ2-2, with 7 nucleotides matching TRBD1. Germline V gene sequence: CDR1 SQVTM, CDR2 ANQGSEA. With 4 bases clipped from V and 7 bases from J, the junction kept 6 bases outside the gene matches. The CDR3 contains 13 residues. CDR3 sequence: CSVANTGVGELFF. CDR3 nucleotide sequence: TGCAGCGTTGCCAATACAGGGGTCGGGGAGCTGTTTTTT.

This clone came up once. The chain carries TRBV7-2 and TRBJ2-3; a possible D gene is TRBD2 (5 bases). CDR3 length equals 15 residues. The germline V gene has CDR1 SGHTA and CDR2 FQGNSA. V dropped 5 bases and J dropped 2 bases, with 14 bases sitting between them. CDR3 sequence: CASSPQRTYTDTQYF. CDR3 nucleotide sequence: TGTGCCAGCAGCCCGCAGCGGACCTACACAGATACGCAGTATTTT. The entire variable domain, with the rest obtained from reference TRBV7-2 and TRBJ2-3, is as follows: GAGVSQSPSNKVTEKGKDVELRCDPISGHTALYWYRQSLGQGLEFLIYFQGNSAPDKSGLPSDRFSAERTGGSVSTLTIQRTQQEDSAVYLCASSPQRTYTDTQYFGPGTRLTVL.

The rearrangement uses TRBV5-1 and TRBJ2-7; D uncertain. Per the germline V gene, CDR1 is SGHRS and CDR2 is YFSETQ. The germline V and J ends were trimmed by 0 bases and 4 bases, with 11 bases remaining between them. CDR3 length: 14 residues. The CDR3 region is CASSLATGEYEQYF. In nucleotides, the CDR3 is TGCGCCAGCAGCTTGGCCACCGGAGAATACGAGCAGTACTTC.

The chain is built from TRBV11-2 and TRBJ2-3, with 7 nucleotides matching TRBD2. Germline V gene data show CDR1 as SGHAT and CDR2 as FQNNGV. The CDR3 is made up of 15 amino acids. V shed 4 bases, J shed 2 bases, and the junction held 6 bases outside the gene matches. The CDR3 protein is CASSSGTTFTDTQYF. As DNA, the CDR3 is TGTGCCAGCAGCTCCGGGACTACCTTCACAGATACGCAGTATTTT.

This sequence joins TRBV5-4 and TRBJ2-2; tentative D call: TRBD1 (7 bases). The V gene lost 2 bases and the J gene lost 0 bases, with 11 bases spanning the gap. The CDR3 is 16 residues long. CDR1 and CDR2 from the germline V gene are SGHNT and YYREEE (reference sequence). Written as DNA, the CDR3 is TGTGCCAGCAGCTTCAGGGGGAGGTCGAACACCGGGGAGCTGTTTTTT. Residues: CASSFRGRSNTGELFF. The whole variable domain, filled in from reference TRBV5-4 and TRBJ2-2, reads ETGVTQSPTHLIKTRGQQVTLRCSSQSGHNTVSWYQQALGQGPQFIFQYYREEENGRGNFPPRFSGLQFPNYSSELNVNALELDDSALYLCASSFRGRSNTGELFFGEGSRLTVL.

The chain is built from TRBV28 and TRBJ2-6, with D possibly being TRBD2 (6 bases). This CDR3 has 15 residues. The V gene lost 4 bases and the J gene lost 4 bases, with 11 bases spanning the gap. CDR1 and CDR2 from the germline V gene are MDHEN and SYDVKM. CDR3 DNA: TGTGCCAGCAGTTCCTCGGGAGCCGGGGCCAACGTCCTGACTTTC. It yields the protein CASSSSGAGANVLTF. The variable domain in full, completed from reference TRBV28 and TRBJ2-6, reads DVKVTQSSRYLVKRTGEKVFLECVQDMDHENMFWYRQDPGLGLRLIYFSYDVKMKEKGDIPEGYSVSREKKERFSLILESASTNQTSMYLCASSSSGAGANVLTFGAGSRLTVL.

The chain couples TRBV5-1 to TRBJ2-5; possible D gene TRBD1, 8 bases. Germline values: CDR1 SGHRS, CDR2 YFSETQ. Trimming took off 5 bases at V and 4 bases at J, with 18 bases between the two ends. The length of the CDR3 is 15 residues. The CDR3 loop reads CASRTTGGDRETQYF. CDR3 DNA: TGCGCCAGCAGAACCACAGGGGGGGATCGAGAGACCCAGTACTTC.

This rearrangement joins TRBV19 to TRBJ1-1; D remains unclear. The CDR3 totals 14 residues. V lost 5 bases, J lost 4 bases, and 14 bases lay in between. Germline V gene lookup returns CDR1 LNHDA and CDR2 SQIVND (reference sequence). The chain's CDR3 is CASSYSARLTEAFF. CDR3 bases: TGTGCCAGTAGTTATTCGGCCAGGCTCACTGAAGCTTTCTTT.

The chain joins TRBV28 to TRBJ1-2; a possible D gene is TRBD1 (6 bases). Trimming stripped 2 bases from V and 4 bases from J, with 14 bases between. Looked up from germline, CDR1 is MDHEN and CDR2 is SYDVKM. CDR3 size: 15 residues. In DNA form, the CDR3 reads TGTGCCAGCAGTTTAATTGGGGGGGCTTTCTATGGCTACACCTTC. Its protein product is CASSLIGGAFYGYTF.

The V and J genes are TRBV5-5 and TRBJ1-5; TRBD1 might be the D (6 bases). Germline V lookup: CDR1 SGHKS, CDR2 YYEKEE (reference sequence). V gave up 2 bases and J gave up 0 bases, with 15 bases separating them. This CDR3 has 17 residues. In DNA form, the CDR3 reads TGTGCCAGCAGCTTAAATCCCGCAGGGGATAGCAATCAGCCCCAGCATTTT. Translation gives CASSLNPAGDSNQPQHF.

The chain recombines TRBV29-1 with TRBJ2-7; D not resolved. CDR3 size: 11 residues. Germline V lookup: CDR1 SQVTM, CDR2 ANQGSEA. V lost 7 bases, J lost 2 bases, and 9 bases lay in between. CDR3 in amino acids: CSATTTYEQYF. The CDR3 DNA reads as TGCAGCGCTACTACGACCTACGAGCAGTACTTC.

The chain links TRBV27 to TRBJ2-7; the match to TRBD2 covers 7 bases. Germline-derived CDR1 and CDR2 are MNHEY and SMNVEV (reference sequence). V lost 5 bases and J lost 0; bases outside the gene matches: 7. The CDR3 spans 15 residues. CDR3 sequence reads: CASSTLGGSSYEQYF. CDR3 bases: TGTGCCAGCAGTACATTGGGGGGGTCCTCCTACGAGCAGTACTTC.